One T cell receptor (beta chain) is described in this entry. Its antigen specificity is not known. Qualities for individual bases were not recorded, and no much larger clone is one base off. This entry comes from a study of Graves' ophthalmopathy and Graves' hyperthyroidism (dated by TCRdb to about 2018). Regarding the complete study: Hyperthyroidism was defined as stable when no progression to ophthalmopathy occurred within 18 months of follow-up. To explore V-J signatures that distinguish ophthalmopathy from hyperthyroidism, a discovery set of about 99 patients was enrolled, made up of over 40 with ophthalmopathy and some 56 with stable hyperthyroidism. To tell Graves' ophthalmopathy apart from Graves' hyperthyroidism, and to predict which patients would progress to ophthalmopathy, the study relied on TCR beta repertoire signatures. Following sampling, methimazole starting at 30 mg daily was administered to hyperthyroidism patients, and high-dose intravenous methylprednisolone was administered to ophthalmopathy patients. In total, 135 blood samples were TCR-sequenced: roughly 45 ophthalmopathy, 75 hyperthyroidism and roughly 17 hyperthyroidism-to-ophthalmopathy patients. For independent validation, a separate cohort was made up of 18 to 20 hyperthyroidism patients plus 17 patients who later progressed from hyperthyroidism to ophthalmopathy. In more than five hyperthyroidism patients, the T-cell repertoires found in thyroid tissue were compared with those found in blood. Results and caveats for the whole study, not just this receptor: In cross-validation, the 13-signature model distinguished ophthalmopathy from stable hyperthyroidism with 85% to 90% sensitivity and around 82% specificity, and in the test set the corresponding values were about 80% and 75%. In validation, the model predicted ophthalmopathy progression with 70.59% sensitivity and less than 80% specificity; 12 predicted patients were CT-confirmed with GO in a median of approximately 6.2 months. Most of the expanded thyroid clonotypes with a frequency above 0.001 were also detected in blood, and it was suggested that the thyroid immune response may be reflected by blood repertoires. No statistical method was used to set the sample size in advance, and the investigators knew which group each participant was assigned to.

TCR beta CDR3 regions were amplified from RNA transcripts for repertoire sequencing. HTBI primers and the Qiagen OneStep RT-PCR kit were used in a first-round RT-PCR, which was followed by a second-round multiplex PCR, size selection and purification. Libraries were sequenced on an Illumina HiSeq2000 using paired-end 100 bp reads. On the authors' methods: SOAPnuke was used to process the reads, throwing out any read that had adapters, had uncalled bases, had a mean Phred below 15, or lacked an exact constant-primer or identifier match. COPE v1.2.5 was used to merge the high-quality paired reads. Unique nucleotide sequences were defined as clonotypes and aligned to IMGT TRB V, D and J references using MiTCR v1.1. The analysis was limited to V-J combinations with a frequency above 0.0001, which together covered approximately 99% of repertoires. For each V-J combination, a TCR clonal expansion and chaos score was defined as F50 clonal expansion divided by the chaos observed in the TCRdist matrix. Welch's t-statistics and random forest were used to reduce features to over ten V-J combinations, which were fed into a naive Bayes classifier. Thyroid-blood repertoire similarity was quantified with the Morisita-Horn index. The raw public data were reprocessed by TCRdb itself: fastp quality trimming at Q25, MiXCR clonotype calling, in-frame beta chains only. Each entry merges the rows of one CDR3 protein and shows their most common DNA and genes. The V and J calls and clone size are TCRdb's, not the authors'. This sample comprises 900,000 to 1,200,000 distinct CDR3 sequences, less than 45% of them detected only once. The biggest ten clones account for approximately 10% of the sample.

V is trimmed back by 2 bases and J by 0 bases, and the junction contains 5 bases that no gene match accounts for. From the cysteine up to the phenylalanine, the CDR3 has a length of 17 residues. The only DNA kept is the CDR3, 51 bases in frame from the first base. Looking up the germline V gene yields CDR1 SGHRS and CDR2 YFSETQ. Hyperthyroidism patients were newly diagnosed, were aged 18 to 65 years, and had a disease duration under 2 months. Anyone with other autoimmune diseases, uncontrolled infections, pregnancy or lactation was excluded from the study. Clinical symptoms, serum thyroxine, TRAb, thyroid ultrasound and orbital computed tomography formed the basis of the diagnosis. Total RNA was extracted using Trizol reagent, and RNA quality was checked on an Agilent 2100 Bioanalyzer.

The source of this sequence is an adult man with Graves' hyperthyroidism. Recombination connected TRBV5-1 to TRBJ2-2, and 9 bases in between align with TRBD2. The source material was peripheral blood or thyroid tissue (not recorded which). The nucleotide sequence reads TGCGCCAGCAGCTTACTGGGACTAGCTGCGAACACCGGGGAGCTGTTTTTT. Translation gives CASSLLGLAANTGELFF.